The 8 T cell receptor beta chains listed next were all sequenced from one sample in a study of T cell responses to AZD1222 COVID-19 vaccine. Assay used: immunoSEQ multiplex PCR; TCRdb lists only in-frame clones, some missing. The table has around 110,000 clones, 80% to 90% seen once. The material sequenced was peripheral blood, taken on day 0 of AZD1222 vaccination. These receptors were taken from an adult in good health.

The sample holds one count of this clone. The rearrangement joins TRBV7-3 to TRBJ2-6, with TRBD1 matching over 7 bases. Germline CDR1 is SGHTA and CDR2 is FQGTGA. Losses at the gene ends were 5 bases for V and 2 bases for J; bases not matched to a gene: 3. The CDR3 contains 15 residues. CDR3 nucleotides: TGTGCCAGCAGCGTAGACAGGGCTGGGGCCAACGTCCTGACTTTC. Its translation: CASSVDRAGANVLTF.

This rearrangement joins TRBV19 to TRBJ2-7, with a possible D match to TRBD1 (6 bases). V was cut by 3 bases and J by 0 bases, with 12 bases left in between. The CDR3 is 15 amino acids. CDR1 is LNHDA and CDR2 is SQIVND in the germline V gene (reference sequence). CDR3: CASSMGTGTSYEQYF. The CDR3 DNA follows: TGTGCCAGTAGTATGGGCACAGGGACCTCCTACGAGCAGTACTTC.

The count of this clone is one. CDR3 sequence (DNA): TGTGCCAGCAGCTTGGATTATTGGGGGCGTGGGACTCGGGAGACCCAGTACTTC. Its protein product is CASSLDYWGRGTRETQYF. This chain links TRBV5-5 with TRBJ2-5; D might be TRBD1 or TRBD2, each matching 6 bases. Trimming stripped 0 bases from V and 5 bases from J, with 23 bases between. Germline V gives CDR1 SGHKS, CDR2 YYEKEE (reference sequence). The CDR3 spans 18 residues.

The J gene is TRBJ1-1, the V gene TRBV27; D is possibly TRBD1 (5 bases). This CDR3 is 15 amino acids long. The V end was cut by 2 bases, the J end by 5 bases, with 15 bases between. CDR1 MNHEY and CDR2 SMNVEV come from the germline V gene (reference sequence). The CDR3 coding sequence is TGTGCCAGCAGTTTAAGTTGGAGGGGCGGGACTGAAGCTTTCTTT. Encoded protein: CASSLSWRGGTEAFF.

This clone was seen a few times. The chain recombines TRBV5-8 with TRBJ1-4; perhaps TRBD1 as D (6 bases). V lost 0 bases, J lost 4 bases, and 16 bases lay in between. The germline V gene has CDR1 SGHTS and CDR2 YDEGEE. CDR3 length: 17 amino acids. Here the CDR3 reads CASSLGKTGTLNEKLFF. CDR3 sequence (DNA): TGTGCCAGCAGCTTGGGAAAAACAGGGACACTTAATGAAAAACTGTTTTTT.

The rearrangement links TRBV18 to TRBJ2-1; TRBD2 agrees at 7 bases. Trimming removed 0 bases from V and 5 bases from J; junction bases left unmatched: 4. CDR3 length: 15 residues. The germline V gene has CDR1 KGHSH and CDR2 LQKENI. The DNA for the CDR3 is TGTGCCAGCTCACCACCGGGGCTAGCGGACAATGAGCAGTTCTTC. It codes for CASSPPGLADNEQFF.

The gene calls are TRBV3-1 (or the pseudogene TRBV3-2) and TRBJ1-5, with 9 bases fitting TRBD1. Germline V gene sequence: CDR1 LGHDT, CDR2 YNNKEL (reference sequence). Trimming removed 1 base from V and 3 bases from J; junction bases left unmatched: 7. The CDR3 consists of 17 residues. CDR3 sequence (DNA): TGTGCCAGCAGCCAAGGTCGGACAGGGGTTAACAATCAGCCCCAGCATTTT. It codes for CASSQGRTGVNNQPQHF.

This sequence joins TRBV5-6 and TRBJ1-5; no clear D gene. Germline V gene lookup returns CDR1 SGHDT and CDR2 YYEEEE. The CDR3 has 16 amino acids. V lost 6 bases and J 1 base, leaving 17 bases between the germline ends. CDR3 protein: CASNLFGSRSNQPQHF. The CDR3 DNA reads as TGTGCCAGCAACTTATTCGGGTCTAGGAGCAATCAGCCCCAGCATTTT.